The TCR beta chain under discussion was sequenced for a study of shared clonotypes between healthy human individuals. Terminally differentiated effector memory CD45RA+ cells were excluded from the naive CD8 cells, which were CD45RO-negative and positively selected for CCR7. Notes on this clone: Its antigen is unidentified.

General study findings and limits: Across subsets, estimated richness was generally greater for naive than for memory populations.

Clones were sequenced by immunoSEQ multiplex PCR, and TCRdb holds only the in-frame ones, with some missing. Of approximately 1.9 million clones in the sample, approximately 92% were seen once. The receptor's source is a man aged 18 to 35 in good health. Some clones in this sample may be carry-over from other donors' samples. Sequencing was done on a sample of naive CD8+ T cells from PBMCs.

The CDR3: CASSQVAGPETQYF. DNA of the CDR3: TGTGCCAGCAGCCAAGTGGCCGGACCAGAGACCCAGTACTTC. The chain joins TRBV14 to TRBJ2-5; D uncertain. Germline CDR1 is SGHDN and CDR2 is FVKESK. With 1 base removed from V and 4 bases from J, the gap between germline ends came to 10 bases. CDR3 length equals 14 residues.